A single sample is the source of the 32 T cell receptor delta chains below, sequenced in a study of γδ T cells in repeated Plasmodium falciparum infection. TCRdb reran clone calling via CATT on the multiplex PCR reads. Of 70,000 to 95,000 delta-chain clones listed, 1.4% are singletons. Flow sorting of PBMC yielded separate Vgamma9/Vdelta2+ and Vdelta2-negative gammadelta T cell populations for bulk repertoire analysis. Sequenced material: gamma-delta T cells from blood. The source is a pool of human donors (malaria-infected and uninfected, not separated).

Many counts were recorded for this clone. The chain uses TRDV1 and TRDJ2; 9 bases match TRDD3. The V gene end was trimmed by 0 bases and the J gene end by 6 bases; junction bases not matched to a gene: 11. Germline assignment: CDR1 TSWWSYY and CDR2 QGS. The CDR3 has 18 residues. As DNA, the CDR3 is TGTGCTCTTGGGGAACTACCCTTCCTGGGGGATCCGGCAGCACAACTCTTCTTT. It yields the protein CALGELPFLGDPAAQLFF.

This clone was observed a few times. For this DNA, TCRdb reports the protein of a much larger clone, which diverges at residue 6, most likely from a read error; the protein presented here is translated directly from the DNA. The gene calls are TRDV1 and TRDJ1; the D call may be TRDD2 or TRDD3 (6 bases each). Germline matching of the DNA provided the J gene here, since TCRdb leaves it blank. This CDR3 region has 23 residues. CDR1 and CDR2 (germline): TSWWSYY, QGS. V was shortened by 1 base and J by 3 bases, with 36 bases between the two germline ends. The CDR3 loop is CALGEPVSYRPTTAYWVPDKLIF. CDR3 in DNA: TGTGCTCTTGGGGAACCAGTGTCCTACCGTCCTACGACGGCGTACTGGGTCCCCGATAAACTCATCTTT.

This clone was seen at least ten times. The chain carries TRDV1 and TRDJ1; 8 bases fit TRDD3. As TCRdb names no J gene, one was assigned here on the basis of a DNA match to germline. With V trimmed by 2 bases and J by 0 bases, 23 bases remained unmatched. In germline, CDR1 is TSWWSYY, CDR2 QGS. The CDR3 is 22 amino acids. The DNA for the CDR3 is TGTGCTCTTGGGGAAAGGTCGACCTACCGCCGTACTGGGGGTTGTTACACCGATAAACTCATCTTT. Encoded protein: CALGERSTYRRTGGCYTDKLIF.

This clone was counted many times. The CDR3 DNA reads as TGTGCTCTTGGGGAACTTAGGACATCTACAGGTGACATATACTGGGGGATACGAGCCTGGGAGGCCGATAAACTCATCTTT. This sequence encodes CALGELRTSTGDIYWGIRAWEADKLIF. This sequence joins TRDV1 and TRDJ1; 13 positions agree with TRDD3. CDR1 and CDR2 from the germline V gene are TSWWSYY and QGS. V trimming: 0 bases; J trimming: 3 bases; junction bases outside the gene matches: 34. The CDR3 is 27 amino acids.

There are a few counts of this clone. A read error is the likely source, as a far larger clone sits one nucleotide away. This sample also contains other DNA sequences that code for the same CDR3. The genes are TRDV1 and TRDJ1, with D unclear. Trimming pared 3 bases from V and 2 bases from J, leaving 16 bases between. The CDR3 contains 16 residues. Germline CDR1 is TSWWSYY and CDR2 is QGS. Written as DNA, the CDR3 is TGTGCTCTTGGGGAGCCCCTCCTGCTAGGGACCGATAAACTCATCTTT. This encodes CALGEPLLLGTDKLIF.

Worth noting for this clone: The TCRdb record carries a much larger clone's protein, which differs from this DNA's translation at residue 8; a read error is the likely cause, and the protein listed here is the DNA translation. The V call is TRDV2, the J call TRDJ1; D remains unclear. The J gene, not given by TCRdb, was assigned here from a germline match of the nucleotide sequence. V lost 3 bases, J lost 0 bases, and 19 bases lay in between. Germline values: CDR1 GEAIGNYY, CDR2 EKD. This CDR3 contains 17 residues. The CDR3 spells CACDGLTEVAYTDKLIF. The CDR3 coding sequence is TGTGCCTGTGACGGGCTTACTGAGGTGGCGTACACCGATAAACTCATCTTT.

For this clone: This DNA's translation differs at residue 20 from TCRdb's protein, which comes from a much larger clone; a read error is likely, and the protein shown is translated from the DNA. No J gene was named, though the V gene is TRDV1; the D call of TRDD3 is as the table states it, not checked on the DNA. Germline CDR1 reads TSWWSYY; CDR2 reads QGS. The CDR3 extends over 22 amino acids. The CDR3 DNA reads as TGTGCTCTTGGGCCCCTGGAATTCCTTCGATCTATACTGGGGGACTACACCGATAAACCCATCTTT. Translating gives CALGPLEFLRSILGDYTDKPIF.

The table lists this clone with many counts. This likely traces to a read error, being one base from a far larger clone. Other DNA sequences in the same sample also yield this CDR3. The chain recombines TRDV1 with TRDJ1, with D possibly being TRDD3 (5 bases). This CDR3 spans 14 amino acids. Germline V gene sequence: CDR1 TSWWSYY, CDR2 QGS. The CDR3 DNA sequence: TGTGCCCTTGGGGAACGGCGTAAGTACGATAAACTCATCTTT. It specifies CALGERRKYDKLIF.

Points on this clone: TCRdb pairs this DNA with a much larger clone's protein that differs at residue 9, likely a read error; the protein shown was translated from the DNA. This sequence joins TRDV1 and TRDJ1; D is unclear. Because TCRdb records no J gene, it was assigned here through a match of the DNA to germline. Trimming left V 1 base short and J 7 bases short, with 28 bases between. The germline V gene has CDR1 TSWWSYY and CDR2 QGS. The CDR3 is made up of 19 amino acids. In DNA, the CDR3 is TGTGCTCTTGGGGAACCGAGTCCAGATAGGAGGGGCCGCCGGGCTAAACTCATCTTT. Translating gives CALGEPSPDRRGRRAKLIF.

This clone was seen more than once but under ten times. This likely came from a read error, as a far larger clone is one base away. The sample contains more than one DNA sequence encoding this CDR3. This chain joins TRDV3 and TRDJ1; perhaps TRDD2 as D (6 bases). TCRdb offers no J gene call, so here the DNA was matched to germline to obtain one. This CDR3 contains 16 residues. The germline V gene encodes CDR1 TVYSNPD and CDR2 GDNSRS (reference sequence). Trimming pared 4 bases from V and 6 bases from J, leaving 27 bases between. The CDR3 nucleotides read TGTGCCTCTCCTACAGCCTGGGAGATAGGCTGGCATAAACTCATCTTT. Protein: CASPTAWEIGWHKLIF.

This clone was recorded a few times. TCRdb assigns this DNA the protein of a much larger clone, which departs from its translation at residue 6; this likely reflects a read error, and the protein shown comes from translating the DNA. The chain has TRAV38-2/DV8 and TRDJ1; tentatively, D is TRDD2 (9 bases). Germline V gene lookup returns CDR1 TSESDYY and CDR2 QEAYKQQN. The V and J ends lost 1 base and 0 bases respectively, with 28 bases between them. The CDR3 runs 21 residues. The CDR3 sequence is CAYRSPFLHRGYSFYTDKLIF. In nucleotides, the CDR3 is TGTGCTTATAGGAGCCCCTTCCTACATCGGGGATACTCCTTTTACACCGATAAACTCATCTTT.

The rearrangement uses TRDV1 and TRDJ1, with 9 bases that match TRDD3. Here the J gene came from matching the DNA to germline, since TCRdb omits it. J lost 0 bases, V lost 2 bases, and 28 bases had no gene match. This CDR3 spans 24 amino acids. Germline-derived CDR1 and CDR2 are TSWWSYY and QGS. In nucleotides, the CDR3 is TGTGCTCTTGGGGAAACCGGAAAAGACTACACATACTGGGGGACCCCGACGTACACCGATAAACTCATCTTT. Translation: CALGETGKDYTYWGTPTYTDKLIF.

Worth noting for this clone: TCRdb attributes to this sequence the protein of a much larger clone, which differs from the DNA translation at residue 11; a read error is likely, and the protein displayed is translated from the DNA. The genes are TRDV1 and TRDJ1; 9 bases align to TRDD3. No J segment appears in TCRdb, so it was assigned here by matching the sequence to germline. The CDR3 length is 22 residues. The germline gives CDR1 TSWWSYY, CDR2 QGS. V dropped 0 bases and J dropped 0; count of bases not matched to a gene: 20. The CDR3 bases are TGTGCTCTTGGGGAACTAGGTCCCACGGGAACCTGGGGGATCTTTCACACCGATAAACTCATCTTT. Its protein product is CALGELGPTGTWGIFHTDKLIF.

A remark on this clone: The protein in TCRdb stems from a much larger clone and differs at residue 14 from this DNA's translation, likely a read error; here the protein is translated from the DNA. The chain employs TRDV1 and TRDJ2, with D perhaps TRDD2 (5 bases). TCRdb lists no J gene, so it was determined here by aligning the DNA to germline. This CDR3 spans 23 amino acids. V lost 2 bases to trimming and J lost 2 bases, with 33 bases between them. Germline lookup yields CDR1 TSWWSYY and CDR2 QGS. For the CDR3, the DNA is TGTGCTCTTGGGGAAAGGTACTTAGGTTTTCGCCTTCGGGTACGATCCTTGACAGCACAACTCTTCTTT. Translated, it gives CALGERYLGFRLRVRSLTAQLFF.

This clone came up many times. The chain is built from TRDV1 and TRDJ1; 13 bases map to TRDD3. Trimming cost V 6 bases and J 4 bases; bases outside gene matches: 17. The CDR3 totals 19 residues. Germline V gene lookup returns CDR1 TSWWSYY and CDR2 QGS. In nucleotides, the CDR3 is TGTGCTCTTGGTAGTTTCTCTCCTACCTACTGGGGGATACGCGATAAACTCATCTTT. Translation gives CALGSFSPTYWGIRDKLIF.

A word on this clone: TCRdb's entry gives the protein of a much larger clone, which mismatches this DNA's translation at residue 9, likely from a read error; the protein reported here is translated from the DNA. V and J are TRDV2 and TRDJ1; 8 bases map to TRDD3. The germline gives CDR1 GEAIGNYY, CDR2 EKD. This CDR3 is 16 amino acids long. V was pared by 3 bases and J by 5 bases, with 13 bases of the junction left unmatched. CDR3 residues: CACDLLGGARSDKLIF. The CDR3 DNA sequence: TGTGCCTGTGACTTACTGGGGGGGGCGCGGTCGGATAAACTCATCTTT.

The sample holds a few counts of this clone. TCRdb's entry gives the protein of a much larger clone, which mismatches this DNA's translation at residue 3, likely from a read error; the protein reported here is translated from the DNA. The DNA for the CDR3 is TGTGCTCCTGGGGATCCGAGCCTTCCTACGTACTGGGGGATTAGAATTTCCCCCAAACTCATCTTT. It encodes CAPGDPSLPTYWGIRISPKLIF. This rearrangement joins TRDV1 to TRDJ1, with a tentative D call TRDD3 (10 bases). The J gene, left out of TCRdb, was set here by checking the DNA against germline. The CDR3 is made up of 22 amino acids. Germline V gene lookup returns CDR1 TSWWSYY and CDR2 QGS.

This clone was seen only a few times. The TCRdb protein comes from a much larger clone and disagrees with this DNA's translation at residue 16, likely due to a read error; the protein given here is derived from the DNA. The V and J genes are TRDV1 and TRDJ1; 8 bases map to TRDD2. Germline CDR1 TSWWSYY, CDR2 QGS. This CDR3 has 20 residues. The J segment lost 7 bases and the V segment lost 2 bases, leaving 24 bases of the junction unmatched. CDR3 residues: CALGENFLQGSWRGTCKLIF. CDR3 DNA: TGTGCTCTTGGGGAAAACTTCCTACAAGGATCCTGGAGGGGGACATGTAAACTCATCTTT.

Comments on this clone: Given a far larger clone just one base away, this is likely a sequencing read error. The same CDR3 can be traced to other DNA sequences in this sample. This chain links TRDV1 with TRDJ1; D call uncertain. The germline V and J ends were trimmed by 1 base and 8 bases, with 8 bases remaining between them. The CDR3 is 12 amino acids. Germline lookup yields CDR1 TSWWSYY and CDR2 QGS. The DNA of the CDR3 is TGTGCTCTTGGGGAACAGTACGACAAACTCATCTTT. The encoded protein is CALGEQYDKLIF.

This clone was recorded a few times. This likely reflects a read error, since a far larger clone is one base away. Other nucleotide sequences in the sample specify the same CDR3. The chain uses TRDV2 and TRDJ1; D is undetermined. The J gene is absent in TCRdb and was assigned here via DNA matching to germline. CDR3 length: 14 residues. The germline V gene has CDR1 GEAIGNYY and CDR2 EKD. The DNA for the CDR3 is TGTGCCTGTGACAGTGTGGGTTACTCCGACAAACTCATCTTT. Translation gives CACDSVGYSDKLIF.

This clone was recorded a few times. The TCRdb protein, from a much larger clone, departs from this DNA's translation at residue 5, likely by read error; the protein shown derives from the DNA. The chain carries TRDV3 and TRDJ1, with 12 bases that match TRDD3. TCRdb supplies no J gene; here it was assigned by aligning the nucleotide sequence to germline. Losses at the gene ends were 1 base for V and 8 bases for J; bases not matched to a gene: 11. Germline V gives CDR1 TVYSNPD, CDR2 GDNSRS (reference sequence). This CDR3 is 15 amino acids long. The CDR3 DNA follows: TGTGCCTTTATTTATCGGCTGGGGGATACGGAAAAACTCATCTTT. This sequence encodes CAFIYRLGDTEKLIF.

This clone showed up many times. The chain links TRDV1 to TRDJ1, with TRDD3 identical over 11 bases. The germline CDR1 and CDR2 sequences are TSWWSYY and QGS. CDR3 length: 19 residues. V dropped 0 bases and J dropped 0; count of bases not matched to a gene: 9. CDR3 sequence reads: CALGELTDWGIKYTDKLIF. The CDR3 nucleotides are TGTGCTCTTGGGGAACTGACCGACTGGGGGATAAAGTACACCGATAAACTCATCTTT.

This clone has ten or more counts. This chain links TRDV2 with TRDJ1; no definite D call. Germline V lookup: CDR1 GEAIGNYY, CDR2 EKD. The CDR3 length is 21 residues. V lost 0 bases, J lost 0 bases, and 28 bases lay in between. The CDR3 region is CACDTLVQGTGPSRHTDKLIF. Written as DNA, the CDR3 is TGTGCCTGTGACACCCTCGTTCAGGGTACCGGCCCTAGCCGGCACACCGATAAACTCATCTTT.

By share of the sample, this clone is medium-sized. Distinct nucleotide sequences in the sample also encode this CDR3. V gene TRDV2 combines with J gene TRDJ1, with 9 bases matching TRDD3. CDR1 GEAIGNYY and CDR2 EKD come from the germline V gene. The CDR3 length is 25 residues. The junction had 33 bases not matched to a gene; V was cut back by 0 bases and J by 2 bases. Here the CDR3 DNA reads TGTGCCTGTGACACCGTGGGCCCTTCCCAGGTCCTGGCTACTGGGGGACCCCTTTCGACCGATAAACTCATCTTT. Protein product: CACDTVGPSQVLATGGPLSTDKLIF.

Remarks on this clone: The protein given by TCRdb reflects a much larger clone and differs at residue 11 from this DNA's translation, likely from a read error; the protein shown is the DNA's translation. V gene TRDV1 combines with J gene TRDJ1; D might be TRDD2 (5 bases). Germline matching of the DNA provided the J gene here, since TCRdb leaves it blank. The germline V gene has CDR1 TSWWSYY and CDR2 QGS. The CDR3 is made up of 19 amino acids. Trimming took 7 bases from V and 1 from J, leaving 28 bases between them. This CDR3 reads CALEIYLRIPAGPTDKLIF. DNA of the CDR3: TGTGCTCTTGAGATATACCTACGTATACCAGCGGGACCCACCGATAAACTCATCTTT.

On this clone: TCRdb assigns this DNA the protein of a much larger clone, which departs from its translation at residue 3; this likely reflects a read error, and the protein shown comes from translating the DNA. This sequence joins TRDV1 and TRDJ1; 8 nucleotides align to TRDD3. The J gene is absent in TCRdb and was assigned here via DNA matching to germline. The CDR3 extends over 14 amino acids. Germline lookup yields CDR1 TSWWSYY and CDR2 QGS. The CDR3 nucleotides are TGTGCTCCTGGGATACGCCCCCCCGGCTCCAAACTCATCTTT. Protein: CAPGIRPPGSKLIF.

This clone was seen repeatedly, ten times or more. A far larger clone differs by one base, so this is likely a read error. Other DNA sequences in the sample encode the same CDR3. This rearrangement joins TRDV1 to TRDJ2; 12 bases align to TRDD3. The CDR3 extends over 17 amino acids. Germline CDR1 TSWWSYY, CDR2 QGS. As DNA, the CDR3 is TGCGCTCTTGGATTTACTGGGGGATACCCCCCGACAGCACAACTCTTCTTT. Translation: CALGFTGGYPPTAQLFF.

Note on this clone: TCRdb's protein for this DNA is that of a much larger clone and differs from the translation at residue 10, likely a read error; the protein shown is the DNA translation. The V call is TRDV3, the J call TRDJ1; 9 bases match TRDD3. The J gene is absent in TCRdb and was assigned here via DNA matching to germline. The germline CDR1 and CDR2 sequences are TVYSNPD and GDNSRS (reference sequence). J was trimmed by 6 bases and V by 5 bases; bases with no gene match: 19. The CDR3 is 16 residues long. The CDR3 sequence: CALVLPTGGHPNKLIF. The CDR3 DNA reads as TGTGCCCTAGTACTACCGACTGGGGGACACCCAAATAAACTCATCTTT.

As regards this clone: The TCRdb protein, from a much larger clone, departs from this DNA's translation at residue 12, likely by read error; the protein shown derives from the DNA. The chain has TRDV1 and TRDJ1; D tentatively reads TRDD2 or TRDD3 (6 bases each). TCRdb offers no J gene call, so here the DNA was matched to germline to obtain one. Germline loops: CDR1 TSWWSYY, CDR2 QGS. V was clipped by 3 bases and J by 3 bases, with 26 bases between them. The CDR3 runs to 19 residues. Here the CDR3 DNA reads TGTGCTCTTGGGGAGCTGACTTCCTTCAGGGGGACATACGCCGATAAACTCATCTTT. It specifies CALGELTSFRGTYADKLIF.

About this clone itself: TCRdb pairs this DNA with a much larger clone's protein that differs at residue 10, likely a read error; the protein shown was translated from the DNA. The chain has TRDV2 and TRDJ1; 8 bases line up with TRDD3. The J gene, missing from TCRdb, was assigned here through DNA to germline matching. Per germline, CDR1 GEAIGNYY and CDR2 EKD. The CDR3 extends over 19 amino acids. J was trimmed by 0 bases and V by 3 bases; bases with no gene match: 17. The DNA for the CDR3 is TGTGCCTGTGACTCCATAGGGGTCGTTATTGGGGGATACACCGATAAACTCATCTTT. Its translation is CACDSIGVVIGGYTDKLIF.

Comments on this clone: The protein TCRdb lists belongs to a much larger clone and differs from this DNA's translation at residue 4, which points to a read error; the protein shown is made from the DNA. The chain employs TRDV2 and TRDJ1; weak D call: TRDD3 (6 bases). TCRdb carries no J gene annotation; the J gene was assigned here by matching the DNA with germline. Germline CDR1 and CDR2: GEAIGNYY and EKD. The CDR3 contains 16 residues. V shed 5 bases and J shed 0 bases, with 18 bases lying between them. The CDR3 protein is CACGTVAGAYTDKLIF. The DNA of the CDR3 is TGTGCCTGTGGCACTGTGGCTGGGGCGTACACCGATAAACTCATCTTT.

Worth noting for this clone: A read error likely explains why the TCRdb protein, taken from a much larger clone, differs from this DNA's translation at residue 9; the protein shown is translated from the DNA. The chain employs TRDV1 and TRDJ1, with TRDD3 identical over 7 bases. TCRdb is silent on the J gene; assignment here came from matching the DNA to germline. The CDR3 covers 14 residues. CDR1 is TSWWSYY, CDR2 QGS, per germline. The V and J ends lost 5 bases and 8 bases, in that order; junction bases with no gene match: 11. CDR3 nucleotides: TGTGCTCTTGGGCCCCTTACTGGGGAAAGGAAACTCATCTTT. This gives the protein CALGPLTGERKLIF.